This is a list of T cell receptor beta chains from one sample in a study of blood T cell repertoires in COVID-19. Data came from immunoSEQ multiplex PCR; TCRdb stores just in-frame clones and leaves some out. The sample includes some 180,000 clones, 81% of them seen just once. The source material was peripheral blood. Source of these receptors: a woman older than 75 with COVID-19, enrolled during active disease. The CDR3 runs from the conserved cysteine through the conserved F or W. D genes are given only for firm matches. Clone size, where shown, is once, few, many, or a class for clones that have expanded.

.	.	TRBJ1-3	TRBV27	TGTGCCAGCAGTTTAGGCCTCTCTGGAAACACCATATATTTT	CASSLGLSGNTIYF
TRBD2	many	TRBJ2-5	TRBV7-8	TGTGCCAGCAGCCAACTAGCGGGCCAAACCCAAGAGACCCAGTACTTC	CASSQLAGQTQETQYF
TRBD2	.	TRBJ2-1	TRBV5-4	TGTGCCAGCAGCTTCGGGAGGCACAATGAGCAGTTCTTC	CASSFGRHNEQFF
.	.	TRBJ2-2	TRBV5-1	TGCGCCAGCAACGACCCCGGGACCGGGGAGCTGTTTTTT	CASNDPGTGELFF
.	.	TRBJ1-2	TRBV6-5	TGTGCCAGCAGCACGGAGGGTAACTATGGCTACACCTTC	CASSTEGNYGYTF
.	.	TRBJ2-2	TRBV11-2	TGTGCCAGCAGCTTAAGGCCCCGCGGAGCGAACACCGGGGAGCTGTTTTTT	CASSLRPRGANTGELFF
.	.	TRBJ1-2	TRBV3-1/TRBV3-2	TGTGCCAGCAGCCAAGGTGGAAGGGGCCGTAACTATGGCTACACCTTC	CASSQGGRGRNYGYTF
.	.	TRBJ2-5	TRBV27	TGTGCCAGCAGTCCTAAGTGGGCGACACAAGAGACCCAGTACTTC	CASSPKWATQETQYF
.	.	TRBJ1-5	TRBV15	TGTGCCACCAGTACAGGAAATAGCAATCAGCCCCAGCATTTT	CATSTGNSNQPQHF
.	few	TRBJ1-1	TRBV7-2	TGTGCCAGCAGCAGGGCGACCCAGGCGGGTGGAGCTTTCTTT	CASSRATQAGGAFF
.	.	TRBJ1-1	TRBV3-1/TRBV3-2	TGTGCCAGCAGCCAAGGTTGGGCGAGGAACACTGAAGCTTTCTTT	CASSQGWARNTEAFF
.	.	TRBJ1-1	TRBV2	TGTGCCAGCTCCGGACTCATGAACACTGAAGCTTTCTTT	CASSGLMNTEAFF
.	.	TRBJ1-5	TRBV15	TGTGCCACCGGGGAGGGGAGCAATCAGCCCCAGCATTTT	CATGEGSNQPQHF
.	.	TRBJ2-3	TRBV29-1	TGCAGCGTTCCGTCCCTAGCGACAGATACGCAGTATTTT	CSVPSLATDTQYF
TRBD2	.	TRBJ2-1	TRBV5-4	TGTGCCAGCAGCCCCCGGGGCGGGAGTGGGACGGTCTTC	CASSPRGGSGTVF
.	.	TRBJ2-2	TRBV2	TGTGCCACTCGAGGGTCAGTGGATACCGGGGAGCTGTTTTTT	CATRGSVDTGELFF
.	once	TRBJ1-4	TRBV27	TGTGCCAGCAGTCAAGACAGACCTAATGAAAAACTGTTTTTT	CASSQDRPNEKLFF
.	.	TRBJ2-1	TRBV15	TGTGCCACCAGCAGATTATTCTACAATGAGCAGTTCTTC	CATSRLFYNEQFF
.	.	TRBJ1-3	TRBV7-2	TGTGCCAGCGAGAGGGGGGGCTCTGGAAACACCATATATTTT	CASERGGSGNTIYF
TRBD2	few	TRBJ2-1	TRBV29-1	TGCAGCGTTGCCAGCGGGGAAAATGAGCAGTTCTTC	CSVASGENEQFF
TRBD1	few	TRBJ1-2	TRBV19	TGTGCCAGCCTAAACAGGGGGCATGGCTATGGCTACACCTTC	CASLNRGHGYGYTF
.	.	TRBJ2-7	TRBV13	TGTGCCAGCAGCTTAGCAGGCTTGAGCTCCTACGAGCAGTACTTC	CASSLAGLSSYEQYF
TRBD1	.	TRBJ1-2	TRBV29-1	TGCACCATTGACAGGGGGCGAGGGGATGGCTACACCTTC	CTIDRGRGDGYTF
.	few	TRBJ1-6	TRBV6-5	TGTGCCAGCAGCCAGGGCCATGGCCTTAATTCACCCCTCCACTTT	CASSQGHGLNSPLHF
TRBD2	.	TRBJ2-3	TRBV7-3	TGTGCCAGCAGCTTTAGTACTAGCGGGGGCCACACAGATACGCAGTATTTT	CASSFSTSGGHTDTQYF
.	.	TRBJ2-3	TRBV27	TGTGCCAGCAGTCCCGGGAGTTGGGGGACAGATACGCAGTATTTT	CASSPGSWGTDTQYF
.	once	TRBJ1-5	TRBV28	TGTGCCAGCAGTGTCACATCAGGGGCTCGAGGCAATCAGCCCCAGCATTTT	CASSVTSGARGNQPQHF
.	.	TRBJ1-1	TRBV7-9	TGTGCCAGCAGCTTAAATTCGGGGGGCACTGAAGCTTTCTTT	CASSLNSGGTEAFF
TRBD2	.	TRBJ2-7	TRBV10-3	TGTGCCATCAAGCCGGGACTAGCGCGCACCTACGAGCAGTACTTC	CAIKPGLARTYEQYF
.	.	TRBJ1-2	TRBV2	TGTGCCAGCAGTGTCCAGGCAGACCCTTCGGGCTACACCTTC	CASSVQADPSGYTF
TRBD2	.	TRBJ2-3	TRBV5-5	TGTGCCAGCAGCAGGGGACTAGCGGGGGGGCGTGATACGCAGTATTTT	CASSRGLAGGRDTQYF
.	once	TRBJ2-5	TRBV5-1	TGCGCCAGCAGCTTGGCTCGTTATCAGGAGGCGTTAGCAGAGACCCAGTACTTC	CASSLARYQEALAETQYF
.	.	TRBJ2-3	TRBV5-4	TGTGCCAGCAGCTTGGCTAGTTTTTTAAGCCCTCCTAGCACAGATACGCAGTATTTT	CASSLASFLSPPSTDTQYF
TRBD1	.	TRBJ2-1	TRBV18	TGTGCCAGCTCACCGGACAGGGTCAATGCAAATGAGCAGTTCTTC	CASSPDRVNANEQFF
TRBD1	.	TRBJ1-3	TRBV29-1	TGCAGCGTGTCCGGGACAGGGGCTGGAAACACCATATATTTT	CSVSGTGAGNTIYF
.	.	TRBJ1-5	TRBV6-1	TGTGCCAGCAGTGAAGCCGGGACTTACAATCAGCCCCAGCATTTT	CASSEAGTYNQPQHF
.	.	TRBJ1-1	TRBV5-4	TGTGCCAGCAGCAGTTCAGAGAACACTGAAGCTTTCTTT	CASSSSENTEAFF
.	.	TRBJ2-3	TRBV7-2	TGTGCCAGCAGCTTAGCGCTTTTAGCTAACACAGATACGCAGTATTTT	CASSLALLANTDTQYF
.	.	TRBJ2-3	TRBV4-2	TGTGCCAGCAGCCGGGTTTCGACTTTTAGCACAGATACGCAGTATTTT	CASSRVSTFSTDTQYF
TRBD2	.	TRBJ2-1	TRBV18	TGTGCCAGCTCACCACGTCTTCTAGCGGGGTACAATGAGCAGTTCTTC	CASSPRLLAGYNEQFF
TRBD1	.	TRBJ2-5	TRBV5-5	TGTGCCAGCAGCTTGGGAGGGACAGGGAGTGAGACCCAGTACTTC	CASSLGGTGSETQYF
TRBD2	.	TRBJ2-5	TRBV7-6	TGTGCCAGCAGTTCCACTAGCGGGAGGGCTGAGACCCAGTACTTC	CASSSTSGRAETQYF
TRBD1	.	TRBJ2-3	TRBV7-2	TGTGCCAGCAGCTCAGACAGGGGAGATACGCAGTATTTT	CASSSDRGDTQYF
TRBD1	.	TRBJ2-7	TRBV28	TGTGCCAGCAGCAAGGACAGGGCCGCCGCGGGCTACGAGCAGTACTTC	CASSKDRAAAGYEQYF
TRBD1	.	TRBJ1-4	TRBV25-1	TGTGCCAGCAGTGCCGGACAGGCGACTAATGAAAAACTGTTTTTT	CASSAGQATNEKLFF
.	.	TRBJ1-6	TRBV7-6	TGTGCCAGCAGCCAAGAGGCCAATTCACCCCTCCACTTT	CASSQEANSPLHF
.	.	TRBJ2-1	TRBV7-6	TGTGCCAGCAGCTTAGACGGCGGGACTGGGACTTACAATGAGCAGTTCTTC	CASSLDGGTGTYNEQFF
.	.	TRBJ1-2	TRBV2	TGTGCCAGCAGTGAAGTAGTAGCCCGAGGCTACACCTTC	CASSEVVARGYTF
TRBD2	.	TRBJ2-3	TRBV29-1	TGCAGCGTTGACGGGACTAGCGGGGGCTACACAGATACGCAGTATTTT	CSVDGTSGGYTDTQYF
TRBD2	.	TRBJ2-7	TRBV20-1	TGCAGTGCTAGTGGGGGGGCCTACGAGCAGTACTTC	CSASGGAYEQYF
TRBD1	.	TRBJ2-7	TRBV7-9	TGTGCCAGCAGCTCCTTGACAGGGGATTACTCCTACGAGCAGTACTTC	CASSSLTGDYSYEQYF